Described below is a single TCR beta chain sequence and its context. This clone was seen just once. Its antigen is currently not known. Within one base of it there is no much larger clone, and no base qualities were kept. The record originates from a study of blood T cell repertoires in COVID-19 (dated by TCRdb to the early 2020s). Regarding the complete study: Collaborator samples came from the United States, Italy and Spain and covered acute and convalescent phases of COVID-19. The repertoires were released in a freely available public database meant as a resource for research on the immune response to SARS-CoV-2. Deeply sampled blood TCRbeta repertoires from subjects exposed to, actively infected with, or recovered from COVID-19 were included in the dataset. Sample metadata almost always included a de-identified subject ID, COVID-19 status, age in years and sex. Where HLA class I and class II types were available, the types were taken from metadata supplied by the sample provider, not from assay-based typing. The samples were drawn from two sources: the first 160 participants of the ongoing ImmuneRACE study, and 1,000 to 1,500 subjects contributed by 6 global collaborators. The prospective study material was composed of cDNA or gDNA derived from T cells, B-cell-depleted T cells, or PBMCs.

Whole blood was collected in K2EDTA tubes by collaborating institutions according to the institutions' own protocols. For TCRbeta analysis, collaborators shipped samples in one of three forms: frozen whole blood, isolated PBMCs, or DNA extracted from either of those sample types. TCRbeta CDR3 regions were amplified from genomic DNA by means of the immunoSEQ Assay, a bias-controlled multiplex PCR. On the authors' methods: Nucleated cell counts per sample were estimated from amplification of reference gene primers within the assay. Sequence reads were collapsed and filtered to measure the absolute abundance of every unique TCRbeta CDR3 rearrangement. For each sample, productive Simpson clonality was calculated as the square root of Simpson's diversity index over productive rearrangements. The source is immuneACCESS, and TCRdb retained only in-frame sequences with V and J called. Part of the clones is not carried over; for the studies checked, unresolved V genes explain less than half of this, and the remainder is unexplained. V and J calls and clone size come straight from that table; D and trimming were deduced from the DNA. Recorded for this sample are under 150,000 clones; 80% to 85% of them occurred a single time. Approximately 40% of the sample comes from the top ten.

What the study reported, not specific to this receptor: The amount of clinical and demographic metadata varied by source and participant and was provided uncurated.

The germline V gene specifies SGHTA as CDR1 and FQGNSA as CDR2. Counted from cysteine to phenylalanine, this CDR3 has 15 amino acids. Only the CDR3 portion is preserved as DNA: 45 bases, with reading frame beginning at the first base. Trimming leaves V shorter by 2 bases and J shorter by 10 bases, with the junction holding 7 bases beyond the gene matches. This clonotype was sampled from a human donor in a cohort sampled during active COVID-19. The receptor chain draws on TRBV7-2 and TRBJ2-1, and TRBD2 matches 11 of the central bases. What was sequenced was peripheral blood. DNA sequence: TGTGCCAGCAGCTTAACTAGCGGGGGCCCTGTAGAGCAGTTCTTC. The translation is CASSLTSGGPVEQFF.